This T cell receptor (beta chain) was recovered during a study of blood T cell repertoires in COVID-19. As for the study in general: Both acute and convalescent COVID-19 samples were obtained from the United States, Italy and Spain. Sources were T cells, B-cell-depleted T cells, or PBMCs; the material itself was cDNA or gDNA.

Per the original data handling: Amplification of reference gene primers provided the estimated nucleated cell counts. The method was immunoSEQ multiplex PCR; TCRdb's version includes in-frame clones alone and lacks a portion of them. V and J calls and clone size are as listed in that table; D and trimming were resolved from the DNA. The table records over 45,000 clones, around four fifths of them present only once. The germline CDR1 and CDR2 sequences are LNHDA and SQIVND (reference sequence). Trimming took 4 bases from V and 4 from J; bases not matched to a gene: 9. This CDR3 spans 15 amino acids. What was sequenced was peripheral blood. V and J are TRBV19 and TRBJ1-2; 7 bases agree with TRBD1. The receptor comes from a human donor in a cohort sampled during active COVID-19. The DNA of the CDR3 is TGTGCCAGTAGTAGAGGACAGGCCCCTGCCTATGGCTACACCTTC. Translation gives CASSRGQAPAYGYTF.